The T cell receptor beta chain described here comes from a study of T cell responses to AZD1222 COVID-19 vaccine (dated by TCRdb to about 2021). Regarding the study in general: A total of over 230 trial participants underwent TCR sequencing, of whom some 210 received two doses of AZD1222 and around 25 received two doses of the MenACWY control vaccine. Enrollment into the trials was organized by age into subgroups of 18-55, 56-69 and 70-plus years, and those subgroups contained roughly 140, 27 and 60 TCR-sequenced participants, respectively. Overall study results and their limits: The whole spike protein was spanned by vaccine-associated CD4 TCRs, and dominant responses were seen in regions 160-218 and 743-854. Because no day 14 peak-response samples were available, repertoires were characterized only after the peak T cell response. Participants were mostly white British, with more females than males. The authors suggested clonal diversity may have been underestimated. Only six AZD1222 recipients were SARS-CoV-2 seropositive at baseline, limiting conclusions about previously exposed vaccinees. Spike-specific TCR breadth and depth rose significantly after two AZD1222 doses compared with day 0 and with MenACWY recipients. Nearly half of unique spike-specific TCRs reportedly recognized epitopes outside regions mutated in the B.1.351 and B.1.1.7 variants. The 56-69-year group was small, and its depth increase did not reach significance, likely because of low power.

The time point label on this specimen signifies: about 28 days (+/-7) after the second vaccine dose. AZD1222 recipients with second doses at about 4 weeks or about 12 weeks were pooled, because spike-specific TCR depth and breadth did not differ between schedules. Samples from vaccinated people were obtained from the UK trials COV001 and COV002, which included a single-blind randomized controlled phase 2/3 trial of AZD1222 (ChAdOx1 nCoV-19) in healthy adults. For TCRbeta chain sequencing, PBMC samples from trial participants were taken at day 0 and at day 28 after the second dose. Points on this clone: Its specific antigen is unknown. Base quality data are lacking; no much larger clone is found one base away.

The trim is 4 bases for V and 2 bases for J, with a gap of 13 bases between the germline ends. From the cysteine through the phenylalanine, the CDR3 covers 14 amino acids. Left in the record is the CDR3 DNA by itself, 42 bases read in frame from the first base. CDR1 is given as SGHDT and CDR2 as YYEEEE, both from the germline V gene. The CDR3 regions of human TCRbeta chains were subjected to immunosequencing. The original methods were these. TCRs in the repertoires were matched against a reference library of SARS-CoV-2-specific TCRs that had been generated with the MIRA antigen-specificity platform. Breadth was defined as the fraction of unique TCRs that were SARS-CoV-2-associated. Depth was defined as the fraction of total T cells that were SARS-CoV-2-associated. Each spike-specific TCR was assigned to its reactive spike region and to a CD4 or CD8 class using the MIRA data. Log10-transformed breadth and depth values were compared by one-way ANOVA with Sidak's multiple comparisons tests. The table comes from immuneACCESS by way of TCRdb, which keeps in-frame sequences with V and J called. Part of the clones is missing from these tables; in studies checked, under half for an unresolved V gene and the rest for unknown reasons. V, J and clone size were drawn from that table, and D and trimming were deduced from the DNA. The sample includes about 160,000 clones, with approximately 94% observed a single time. 5.1% of the sample rests with the top ten.

The source of this sequence is an adult who received the AZD1222 COVID-19 vaccine. This chain joins TRBV5-6 to TRBJ2-7; a tentative D call is TRBD2 (6 bases match). Source: peripheral blood, taken 28 days after the second AZD1222 dose. The CDR3 region has the sequence CASSGEEHPYEQYF. In nucleotides, the sequence is TGTGCCAGCAGCGGGGAGGAGCACCCCTACGAGCAGTACTTC.